This T cell receptor beta chain was identified in a study of T cells in Graves' hyperthyroidism and ophthalmopathy. Across the whole study: Blood was drawn when the patient was first diagnosed and still untreated. Overall study results and limits: The model foresaw ophthalmopathy a median roughly 6.6 months prior to onset. Among thyroid clonotypes expanded above 0.001, most also appeared in blood. Ophthalmopathy and stable hyperthyroidism were told apart by a 13 V-J model.

Researchers took RNA transcripts and amplified the TCR beta CDR3 regions from them. Initially, a first-round RT-PCR of the TCR CDR3 employed the HTBI primer set. MiXCR was run by TCRdb on the multiplex PCR reads, yielding one entry per CDR3 protein. The sample has around 690,000 distinct CDR3 sequences, approximately 15% seen once; the top ten hold around 15%. The sample holds a few counts of this clonotype. Its antigen is not known. CDR3 length: 14 amino acids. CDR1 is LGHDT and CDR2 is YNNKEL in the germline V gene (reference sequence). Trimming removed 0 bases at V and 1 base at J, with 6 bases between.

The chain joins TRBV3-1 to TRBJ2-5; D remains unclear. The sequencing input was blood. This TCR came from a man in his fifties with Graves' hyperthyroidism. CDR3 bases: TGTGCCAGCAGCCAAGACCTCCTCCAAGAGACCCAGTACTTC. Its protein product is CASSQDLLQETQYF.